The text below deals with one T cell receptor beta chain. What it binds is unknown. Assay: immunoSEQ multiplex PCR; the TCRdb copy retains only in-frame clones and omits some. Here the sample spans approximately 3,000 clones, 35% to 50% being singletons. This specimen belongs to a study of T cells in localized non-small cell lung cancer. General study points: Exceeding tumor, uninvolved adjacent lung had the highest T cell clonality. In adjacent lung, a median roughly 60 of the top 100 tumor clones were found. Longer overall survival accompanied higher blood T cell density. Only one tumor region was sequenced, so heterogeneity remains possible.

Germline CDR1 and CDR2: SGHNT and YENEEA. J gave up 1 base and V 2 bases, and 4 bases lay outside the gene matches. The CDR3 totals 16 residues. The chain has TRBV11-3 and TRBJ1-5; TRBD1 matches at 8 bases. Source: lung tumor tissue, taken before any cancer treatment. This TCR derives from a male donor at least 60 years old with stage I lung adenocarcinoma. The DNA of the CDR3 is TGTGCCAGCAGCTTATCTGGACAGGGAAGCAATCAGCCCCAGCATTTT. Translating gives CASSLSGQGSNQPQHF.